These T cell receptor beta chains were read from a single sample in a study of cytomegalovirus exposure and HLA in healthy donors. The data were produced by immunoSEQ multiplex PCR, yet TCRdb's version contains in-frame clones alone and is incomplete. Among under 130,000 clones, 70% were seen once, and the ten largest hold about a tenth. Sequenced material: PBMCs. The receptor set was obtained from a man in his forties in good health and CMV-seropositive. Each CDR3 is given with its conserved first and last residue. D genes are given only for firm matches. Some rows mark clone size as missing; the rest say once, few, many or name a class of expanded clone.

J gene	V gene	clone size	D gene	CDR3 protein	CDR3 DNA
TRBJ1-6	TRBV13	few	TRBD1	CASSPRTGGVYNSPLHF	TGTGCCAGCAGCCCCCGGACAGGGGGCGTCTATAATTCACCCCTCCACTTT
TRBJ2-2	TRBV5-6	-	TRBD2	CASSLYSGTNTGELFF	TGTGCCAGCAGCTTGTATAGCGGGACAAACACCGGGGAGCTGTTTTTT
TRBJ2-3	TRBV7-9	-	-	CASSFSRADTQYF	TGTGCCAGCAGCTTTTCACGAGCAGATACGCAGTATTTT
TRBJ1-1	TRBV6-1	few	TRBD1	CASSERQGITEAFF	TGTGCCAGCAGTGAAAGACAGGGGATCACTGAAGCTTTCTTT
TRBJ2-2	TRBV7-9	-	-	CASSSGRGVTGELFF	TGTGCCAGCAGCTCGGGCAGGGGAGTCACCGGGGAGCTGTTTTTT
TRBJ1-4	TRBV2	-	-	CASSDSSAGLNEKLFF	TGTGCCAGCAGTGATTCGTCGGCAGGCCTTAATGAAAAACTGTTTTTT
TRBJ1-1	TRBV30	-	TRBD1	CAWSRQGFTEAFF	TGTGCCTGGAGCAGACAGGGTTTCACTGAAGCTTTCTTT
TRBJ2-1	TRBV6-5	-	TRBD2	CASSTSGGNEQFF	TGTGCCAGCAGTACTAGCGGGGGCAATGAGCAGTTCTTC
TRBJ1-6	TRBV9	-	TRBD1	CASTPGTGNSPLHF	TGTGCCAGCACCCCCGGGACAGGGAATTCACCCCTCCACTTT
TRBJ1-1	TRBV19	few	-	CASSIGTAEAFF	TGTGCCAGTAGTATAGGGACAGCTGAAGCTTTCTTT
TRBJ1-5	TRBV7-2	once	-	CASSVYNNQPQHF	TGTGCCAGCAGCGTATACAACAATCAGCCCCAGCATTTT
TRBJ2-3	TRBV13	-	-	CASSLATWEPPDTQYF	TGTGCCAGCAGCTTAGCCACGTGGGAGCCCCCAGATACGCAGTATTTT
TRBJ2-2	TRBV5-6	-	-	CASSRRVGGELFF	TGTGCCAGCAGCCGCAGGGTTGGTGGGGAGCTGTTTTTT
TRBJ1-3	TRBV10-2	-	-	CASSDGNTIYF	TGCGCCAGCAGTGACGGGAACACCATATATTTT
TRBJ2-5	TRBV10-3	-	TRBD1	CASGDREETQYF	TGTGCCTCCGGGGACAGGGAAGAGACCCAGTACTTC
TRBJ2-3	TRBV19	few	TRBD2	CAGSYSGSPDTQYF	TGTGCCGGGTCTTATAGCGGGAGTCCCGATACGCAGTATTTT
TRBJ1-1	TRBV7-9	once	-	CASSLTQANTEAFF	TGTGCCAGCAGCTTAACCCAGGCCAACACTGAAGCTTTCTTT
TRBJ2-6	TRBV6-5	few	TRBD1	CASSLGTAGANVLTF	TGTGCCAGCAGCCTCGGGACAGCTGGGGCCAACGTCCTGACTTTC
TRBJ2-5	TRBV5-1	few	TRBD1	CASGSGTGGALQETQYF	TGCGCCAGCGGATCCGGGACAGGGGGCGCGTTACAAGAGACCCAGTACTTC
TRBJ2-1	TRBV5-1	-	TRBD2	CASNTGTSVFNEQFF	TGCGCCAGCAACACCGGGACTAGCGTCTTCAATGAGCAGTTCTTC
TRBJ2-2	TRBV7-3	-	-	CASLPRANTGELFF	TGTGCCAGCTTGCCCCGAGCGAACACCGGGGAGCTGTTTTTT
TRBJ2-7	TRBV19	once	-	CASSLGLASTYEQYF	TGTGCCAGTAGTTTGGGGCTAGCGTCGACCTACGAGCAGTACTTC
TRBJ1-3	TRBV11-2	-	TRBD1	CASSLTGSSGSTIYF	TGTGCCAGCAGCTTGACAGGGAGCTCTGGAAGCACCATATATTTT
TRBJ2-3	TRBV6-5	-	TRBD2	CASSGREADTQYF	TGTGCCAGCAGTGGGAGGGAGGCAGATACGCAGTATTTT
TRBJ2-3	TRBV19	-	-	CASSMDQGILTGTDTQYF	TGTGCCAGTAGTATGGATCAGGGCATACTCACTGGCACAGATACGCAGTATTTT
TRBJ2-3	TRBV4-2	-	TRBD2	CASSQEASGTSTDTQYF	TGTGCCAGCAGCCAAGAGGCTAGCGGGACTAGCACAGATACGCAGTATTTT
TRBJ1-1	TRBV10-3	-	TRBD1	CAIRGDRNTEAFF	TGTGCCATCAGGGGGGACAGAAACACTGAAGCTTTCTTT
TRBJ2-2	TRBV10-3	few	TRBD1	CAMYRGLNLNTGELFF	TGTGCCATGTACAGGGGGCTCAACCTTAACACCGGGGAGCTGTTTTTT
TRBJ1-1	TRBV6-6	-	-	CASSPRTGRTEAFF	TGTGCCAGCAGTCCCCGGACGGGGAGGACTGAAGCTTTCTTT
TRBJ2-7	TRBV28	-	TRBD1	CASSLPLTGNEQYF	TGTGCCAGCAGTTTGCCCCTGACAGGGAACGAGCAGTACTTC
TRBJ2-5	TRBV7-8	few	-	CASSSGEGETQYF	TGTGCCAGCAGCTCGGGAGAGGGAGAGACCCAGTACTTC
TRBJ2-1	TRBV7-9	once	-	CASSPTRPNEQFF	TGTGCCAGCAGCCCGACTAGGCCTAATGAGCAGTTCTTC
TRBJ2-4	TRBV7-3	once	-	CASSLGSGNIQYF	TGTGCCAGCAGCTTAGGATCGGGGAACATTCAGTACTTC
TRBJ2-1	TRBV7-3	-	TRBD2	CASSEWGGLYNEQFF	TGTGCCAGCAGCGAATGGGGGGGACTGTACAATGAGCAGTTCTTC
TRBJ1-2	TRBV5-8	few	-	CASSFRGSYGYTF	TGTGCCAGCAGCTTTAGGGGTTCCTATGGCTACACCTTC
TRBJ2-4	TRBV5-4	few	-	CASSLGSGGLAKNIQYF	TGTGCCAGCAGCTTGGGTAGCGGAGGTCTAGCCAAAAACATTCAGTACTTC
TRBJ2-1	TRBV19	-	-	CASSIDDNNEQFF	TGTGCCAGTAGTATAGATGACAACAATGAGCAGTTCTTC
TRBJ1-5	TRBV16	few	TRBD1	CASSHGDRGLNQPQHF	TGTGCCAGCAGCCACGGGGACAGGGGGCTTAATCAGCCCCAGCATTTT
TRBJ1-1	TRBV18	-	TRBD1	CASSEDRAAAFF	TGTGCCAGCTCTGAGGACAGGGCCGCCGCTTTCTTT
TRBJ2-7	TRBV5-1	-	TRBD2	CASSSGTSGRGYEQYF	TGCGCCAGCAGCTCCGGGACTAGCGGGAGAGGGTACGAGCAGTACTTC
TRBJ2-7	TRBV5-1	-	TRBD1	CASFFSPGQGDYEQYF	TGCGCCAGCTTTTTTTCCCCCGGACAGGGGGACTACGAGCAGTACTTC
TRBJ1-5	TRBV27	-	-	CASSLGGSLQPQHF	TGTGCCAGCAGTTTAGGTGGCAGTCTTCAGCCCCAGCATTTT
TRBJ2-1	TRBV18	-	TRBD2	CASSPLAGSGNEQFF	TGTGCCAGCTCACCACTAGCGGGAAGTGGCAATGAGCAGTTCTTC
TRBJ1-2	TRBV19	-	-	CASSISQNYGYTF	TGTGCCAGTAGTATATCACAAAACTATGGCTACACCTTC
TRBJ2-3	TRBV5-4	few	-	CASSLGGTLGTDTQYF	TGTGCCAGCAGCTTGGGTGGTACACTAGGGACAGATACGCAGTATTTT